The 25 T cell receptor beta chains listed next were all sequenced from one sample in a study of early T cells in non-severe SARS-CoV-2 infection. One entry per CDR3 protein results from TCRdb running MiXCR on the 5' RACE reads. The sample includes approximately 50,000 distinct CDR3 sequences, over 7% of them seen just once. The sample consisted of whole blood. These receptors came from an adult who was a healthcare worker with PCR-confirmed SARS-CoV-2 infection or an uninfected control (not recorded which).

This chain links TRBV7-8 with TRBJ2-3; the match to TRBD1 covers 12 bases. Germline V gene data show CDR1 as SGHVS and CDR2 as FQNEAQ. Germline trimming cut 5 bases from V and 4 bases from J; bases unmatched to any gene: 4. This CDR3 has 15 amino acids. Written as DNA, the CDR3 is TGTGCCAGCAGCAGAGGGACAGGGGGCGCAGATACGCAGTATTTT. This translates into CASSRGTGGADTQYF. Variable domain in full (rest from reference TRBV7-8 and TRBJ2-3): GAGVSQSPRYKVAKRGQDVALRCDPISGHVSLFWYQQALGQGPEFLTYFQNEAQLDKSGLPSDRFFAERPEGSVSTLKIQRTQQEDSAVYLCASSRGTGGADTQYFGPGTRLTVL.

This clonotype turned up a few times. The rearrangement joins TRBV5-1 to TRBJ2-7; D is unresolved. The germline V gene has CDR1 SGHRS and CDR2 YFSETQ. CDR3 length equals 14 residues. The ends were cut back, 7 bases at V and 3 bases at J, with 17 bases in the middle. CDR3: CASSETVPNYEQYF. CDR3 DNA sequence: TGCGCCAGCTCGGAGACGGTTCCTAACTACGAGCAGTACTTC.

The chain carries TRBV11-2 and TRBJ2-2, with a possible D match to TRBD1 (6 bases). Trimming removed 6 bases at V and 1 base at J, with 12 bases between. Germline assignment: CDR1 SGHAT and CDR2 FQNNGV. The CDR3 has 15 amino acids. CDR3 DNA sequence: TGTGCCAGCAGAATAGACAGGCTGAACACCGGGGAGCTGTTTTTT. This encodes CASRIDRLNTGELFF.

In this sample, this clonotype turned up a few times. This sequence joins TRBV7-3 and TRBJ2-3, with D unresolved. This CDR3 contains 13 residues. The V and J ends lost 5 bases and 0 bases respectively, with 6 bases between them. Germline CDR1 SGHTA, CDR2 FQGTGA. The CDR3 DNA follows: TGTGCCAGCAGCCCTACAAGCACAGATACGCAGTATTTT. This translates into CASSPTSTDTQYF.

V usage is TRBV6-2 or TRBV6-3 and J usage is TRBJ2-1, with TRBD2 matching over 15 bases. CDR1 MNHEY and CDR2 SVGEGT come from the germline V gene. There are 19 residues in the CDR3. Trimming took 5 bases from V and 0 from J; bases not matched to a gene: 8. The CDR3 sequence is CASSPGTSGGTSSYNEQFF. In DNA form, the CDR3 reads TGTGCCAGCAGTCCCGGGACTAGCGGGGGGACGAGCTCCTACAATGAGCAGTTCTTC.

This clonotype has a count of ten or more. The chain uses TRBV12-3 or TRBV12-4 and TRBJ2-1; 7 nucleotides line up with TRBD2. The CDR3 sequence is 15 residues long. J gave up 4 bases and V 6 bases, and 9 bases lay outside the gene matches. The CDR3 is CASSQTSGRYNEQFF. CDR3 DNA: TGTGCCAGCAGCCAGACTTCCGGGAGGTACAATGAGCAGTTCTTC.

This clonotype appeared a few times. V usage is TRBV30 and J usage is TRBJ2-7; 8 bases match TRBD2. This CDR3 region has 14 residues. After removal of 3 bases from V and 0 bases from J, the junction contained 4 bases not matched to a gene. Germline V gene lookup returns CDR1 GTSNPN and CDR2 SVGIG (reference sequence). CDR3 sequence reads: CAWSPAGVSYEQYF. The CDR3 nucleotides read TGTGCCTGGAGCCCAGCGGGGGTCTCCTACGAGCAGTACTTC. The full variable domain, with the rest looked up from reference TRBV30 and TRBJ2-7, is SQTIHQWPATLVQPVGSPLSLECTVEGTSNPNLYWYRQAAGRGLQLLFYSVGIGQISSEVPQNLSASRPQDRQFILSSKKLLLSDSGFYLCAWSPAGVSYEQYFGPGTRLTVT.

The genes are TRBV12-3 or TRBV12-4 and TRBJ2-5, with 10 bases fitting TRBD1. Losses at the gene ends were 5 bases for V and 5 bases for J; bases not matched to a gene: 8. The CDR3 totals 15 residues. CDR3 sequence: CASSTRTGGVETQYF. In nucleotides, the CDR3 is TGTGCCAGCAGTACCCGGACAGGGGGGGTCGAGACCCAGTACTTC.

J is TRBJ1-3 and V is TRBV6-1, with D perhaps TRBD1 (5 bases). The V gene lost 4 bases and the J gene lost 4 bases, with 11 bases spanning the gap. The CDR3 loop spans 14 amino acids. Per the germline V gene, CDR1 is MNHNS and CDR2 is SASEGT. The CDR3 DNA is TGTGCCAGCAGTGTGGAGGGGCTAGGAAACACCATATATTTT. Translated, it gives CASSVEGLGNTIYF.

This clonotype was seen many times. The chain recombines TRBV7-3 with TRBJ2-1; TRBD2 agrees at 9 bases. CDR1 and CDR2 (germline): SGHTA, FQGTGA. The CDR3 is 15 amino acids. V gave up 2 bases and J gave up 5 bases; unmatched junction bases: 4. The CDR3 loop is CASSLGLAGNNEQFF. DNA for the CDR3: TGTGCCAGCAGCTTAGGCCTAGCGGGGAACAATGAGCAGTTCTTC.

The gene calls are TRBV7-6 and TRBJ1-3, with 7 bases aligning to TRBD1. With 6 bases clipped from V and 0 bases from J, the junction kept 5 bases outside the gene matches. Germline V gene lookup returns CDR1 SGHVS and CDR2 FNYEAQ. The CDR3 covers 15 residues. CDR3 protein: CASRIGTDSGNTIYF. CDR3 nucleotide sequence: TGTGCCAGCAGAATCGGGACAGACTCTGGAAACACCATATATTTT.

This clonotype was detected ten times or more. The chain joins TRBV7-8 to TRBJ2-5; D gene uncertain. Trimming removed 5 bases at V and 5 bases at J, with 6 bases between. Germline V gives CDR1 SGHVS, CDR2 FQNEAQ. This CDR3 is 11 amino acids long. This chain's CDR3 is CASSREETQYF. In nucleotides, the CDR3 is TGTGCCAGCAGCCGAGAGGAGACCCAGTACTTC.

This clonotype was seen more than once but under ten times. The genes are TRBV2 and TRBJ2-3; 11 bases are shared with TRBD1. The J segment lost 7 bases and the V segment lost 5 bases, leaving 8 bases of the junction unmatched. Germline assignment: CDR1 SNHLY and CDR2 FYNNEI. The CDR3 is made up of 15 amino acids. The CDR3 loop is CASSHGQGARNTQYF. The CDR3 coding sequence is TGTGCCAGCAGTCACGGACAGGGGGCTAGGAATACGCAGTATTTT.

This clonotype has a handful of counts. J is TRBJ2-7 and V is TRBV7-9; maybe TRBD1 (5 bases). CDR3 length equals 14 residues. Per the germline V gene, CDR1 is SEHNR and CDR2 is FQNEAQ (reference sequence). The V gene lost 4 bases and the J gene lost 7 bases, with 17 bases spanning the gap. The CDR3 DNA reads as TGTGCCAGCAGCTCCATTGGGGCCCTGACGGAGCAGTACTTC. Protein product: CASSSIGALTEQYF.

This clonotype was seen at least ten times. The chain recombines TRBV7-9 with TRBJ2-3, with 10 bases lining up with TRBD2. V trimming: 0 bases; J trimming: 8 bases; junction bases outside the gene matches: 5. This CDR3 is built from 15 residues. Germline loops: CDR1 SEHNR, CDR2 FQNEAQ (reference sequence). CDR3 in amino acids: CASSLARLAGATQYF. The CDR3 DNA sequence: TGTGCCAGCAGCTTAGCGCGGCTAGCGGGAGCTACGCAGTATTTT.

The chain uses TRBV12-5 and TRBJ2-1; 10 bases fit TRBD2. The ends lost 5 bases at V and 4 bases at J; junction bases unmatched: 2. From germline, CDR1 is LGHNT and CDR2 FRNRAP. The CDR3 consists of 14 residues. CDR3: CASGPSGGYNEQFF. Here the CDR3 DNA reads TGTGCTAGTGGTCCTAGCGGGGGTTACAATGAGCAGTTCTTC. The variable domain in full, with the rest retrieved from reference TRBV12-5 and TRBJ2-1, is DARVTQTPRHKVTEMGQEVTMRCQPILGHNTVFWYRQTMMQGLELLAYFRNRAPLDDSGMPKDRFSAEMPDATLATLKIQPSEPRDSAVYFCASGPSGGYNEQFFGPGTRLTVL.

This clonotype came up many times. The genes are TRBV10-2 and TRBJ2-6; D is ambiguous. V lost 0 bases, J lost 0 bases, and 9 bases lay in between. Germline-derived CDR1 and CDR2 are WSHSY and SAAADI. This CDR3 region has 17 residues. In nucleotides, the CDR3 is TGCGCCAGCAGTGAGTCGAAGGGTCTCTCTGGGGCCAACGTCCTGACTTTC. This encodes CASSESKGLSGANVLTF.

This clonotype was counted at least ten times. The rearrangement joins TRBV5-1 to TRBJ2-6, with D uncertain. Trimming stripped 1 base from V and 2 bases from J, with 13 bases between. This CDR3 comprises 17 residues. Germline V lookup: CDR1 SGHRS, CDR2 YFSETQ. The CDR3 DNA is TGCGCCAGCAGCTTGCTTAGAGTACGTGCTGGGGCCAACGTCCTGACTTTC. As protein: CASSLLRVRAGANVLTF.

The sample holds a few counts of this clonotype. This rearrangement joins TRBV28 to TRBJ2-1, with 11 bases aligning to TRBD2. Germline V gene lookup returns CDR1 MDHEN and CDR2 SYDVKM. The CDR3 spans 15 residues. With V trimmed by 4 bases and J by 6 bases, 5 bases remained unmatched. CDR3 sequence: CASSYSGRAANEQFF. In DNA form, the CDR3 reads TGTGCCAGCAGTTATAGCGGGAGGGCGGCCAATGAGCAGTTCTTC.

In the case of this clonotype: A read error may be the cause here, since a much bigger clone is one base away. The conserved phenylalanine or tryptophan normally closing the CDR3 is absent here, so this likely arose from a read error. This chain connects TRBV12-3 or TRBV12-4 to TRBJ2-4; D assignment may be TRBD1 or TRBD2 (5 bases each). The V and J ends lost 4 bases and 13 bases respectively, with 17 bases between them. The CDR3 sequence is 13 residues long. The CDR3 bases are TGTGCCAGCAGTTCAGCTGCCGGGACGTCGCAGTACCTC. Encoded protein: CASSSAAGTSQYL.

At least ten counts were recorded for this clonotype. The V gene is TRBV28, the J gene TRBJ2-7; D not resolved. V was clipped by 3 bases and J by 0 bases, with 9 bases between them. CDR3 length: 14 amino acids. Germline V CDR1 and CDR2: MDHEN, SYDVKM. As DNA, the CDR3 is TGTGCCAGCAGTTTTATGGGAAGCTCCTACGAGCAGTACTTC. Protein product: CASSFMGSSYEQYF.

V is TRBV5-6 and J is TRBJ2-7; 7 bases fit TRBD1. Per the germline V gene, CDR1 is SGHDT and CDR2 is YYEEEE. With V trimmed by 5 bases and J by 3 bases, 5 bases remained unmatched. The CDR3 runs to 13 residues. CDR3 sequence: CASRGRGRYEQYF. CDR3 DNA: TGTGCCAGCAGAGGAAGGGGGCGCTACGAGCAGTACTTC.

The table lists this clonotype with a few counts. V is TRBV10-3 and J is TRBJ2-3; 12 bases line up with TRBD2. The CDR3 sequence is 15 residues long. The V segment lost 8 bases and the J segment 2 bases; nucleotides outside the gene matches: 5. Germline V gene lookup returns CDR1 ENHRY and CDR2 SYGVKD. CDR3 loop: CAISLAGGVTDTQYF. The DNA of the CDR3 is TGTGCCATCTCACTAGCGGGAGGTGTCACAGATACGCAGTATTTT.

CDR3 loop: CATLPRAHRGLEYNEQFF. For the CDR3, the DNA is TGCGCCACCCTTCCCCGGGCCCATCGGGGACTAGAGTACAATGAGCAGTTCTTC. V gene TRBV5-1 combines with J gene TRBJ2-1, with 8 bases that match TRBD2. The germline CDR1 and CDR2 sequences are SGHRS and YFSETQ. There are 18 residues in the CDR3. With 9 bases clipped from V and 4 bases from J, the junction kept 21 bases outside the gene matches.

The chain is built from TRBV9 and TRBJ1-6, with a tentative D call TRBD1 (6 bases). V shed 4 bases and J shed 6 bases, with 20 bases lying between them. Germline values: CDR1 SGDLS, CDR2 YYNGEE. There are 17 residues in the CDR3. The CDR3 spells CASSPIPQGFSNSPLHF. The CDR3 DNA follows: TGTGCCAGCAGCCCGATACCACAGGGATTTAGTAATTCACCCCTCCACTTT.